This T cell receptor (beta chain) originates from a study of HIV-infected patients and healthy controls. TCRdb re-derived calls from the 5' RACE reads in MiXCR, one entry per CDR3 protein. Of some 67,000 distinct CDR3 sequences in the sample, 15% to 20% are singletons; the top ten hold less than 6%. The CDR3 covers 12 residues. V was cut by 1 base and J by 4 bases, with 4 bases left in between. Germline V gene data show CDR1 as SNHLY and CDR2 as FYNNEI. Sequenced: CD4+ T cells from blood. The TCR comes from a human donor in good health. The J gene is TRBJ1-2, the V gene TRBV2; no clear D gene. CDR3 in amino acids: CASSEGIYGYTF. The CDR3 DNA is TGTGCCAGCAGTGAAGGGATCTATGGCTACACCTTC.